The 10 T cell receptor beta chains below come from one sample, sequenced in a study of blood T cell repertoires in COVID-19. Generated by immunoSEQ multiplex PCR, the TCRdb table keeps only in-frame clones and is missing some. The profile shows around 300,000 clones, approximately 89% of them singletons. Specimen: PBMCs or T cells enriched from blood (not recorded which). The receptors originated from a man younger than 40 who had recovered from COVID-19.

The rearrangement links TRBV30 to TRBJ1-4, with 9 bases fitting TRBD1. Germline values: CDR1 GTSNPN, CDR2 SVGIG (reference sequence). The CDR3 is 14 amino acids. Trimming took 4 bases from V and 5 from J; bases not matched to a gene: 5. The CDR3 sequence is CAWKGGTGNEKLFF. In DNA, the CDR3 is TGTGCCTGGAAAGGCGGGACAGGGAATGAAAAACTGTTTTTT. Using reference TRBV30 and TRBJ1-4 for the parts outside the CDR3, the full variable domain is SQTIHQWPATLVQPVGSPLSLECTVEGTSNPNLYWYRQAAGRGLQLLFYSVGIGQISSEVPQNLSASRPQDRQFILSSKKLLLSDSGFYLCAWKGGTGNEKLFFGSGTQLSVL.

The chain has TRBV12-2 and TRBJ1-2; TRBD1, the table's D call, lacks a check against the DNA. TRBV12-2 is recorded as a pseudogene. The CDR3 runs to 15 residues. The CDR3 loop is CASRAGPRGFFGYTF. As DNA, the CDR3 is TGTGCAAGTCGCGCCGGCCCAAGGGGATTCTTTGGCTACACCTTC.

The genes are TRBV2 and TRBJ1-2, with 9 bases matching TRBD1. The V gene's germline CDR1 is SNHLY and CDR2 FYNNEI. V lost 5 bases and J lost 7; bases outside the gene matches: 8. This CDR3 has 14 residues. As DNA, the CDR3 is TGTGCCAGCAGTAATCAGGACAGGGGCTCTGGCTACACCTTC. Its protein product is CASSNQDRGSGYTF.

In this sample, this clone turned up once. The rearrangement links TRBV13 to TRBJ2-1; TRBD2 aligns across 10 bases. J lost 6 bases, V lost 1 base, and 6 bases had no gene match. The CDR3 runs 16 residues. Germline V gene lookup returns CDR1 PRHDT and CDR2 FYEKMQ (reference sequence). The CDR3 spells CASSLVGTSESNEQFF. The CDR3 bases are TGTGCCAGCAGCTTAGTGGGGACTAGCGAAAGCAATGAGCAGTTCTTC.

The chain carries TRBV7-8 and TRBJ1-1, with no clear D. The CDR3 extends over 14 amino acids. Germline CDR1 reads SGHVS; CDR2 reads FQNEAQ. V shed 3 bases and J shed 3 bases, with 11 bases lying between them. The CDR3 spells CASSFREDYTEAFF. In DNA, the CDR3 is TGTGCCAGCAGCTTTAGAGAGGACTACACTGAAGCTTTCTTT.

V usage is TRBV28 and J usage is TRBJ2-5; 9 nucleotides align to TRBD2. This CDR3 contains 15 residues. V lost 6 bases and J lost 5; bases outside the gene matches: 10. Germline V gives CDR1 MDHEN, CDR2 SYDVKM. The CDR3 nucleotides are TGTGCCAGCAGGGAAAGCGGGGGGCTTCTGGAGACCCAGTACTTC. Amino acid sequence: CASRESGGLLETQYF.

The V gene is TRBV12-3 or TRBV12-4, the J gene TRBJ1-1, with D perhaps TRBD1 (6 bases). The CDR3 is 13 amino acids. Trimming shortened V by 6 bases and J by 1 base, and 9 bases separated the two germline ends. The CDR3: CASRGAWNTEAFF. The CDR3 coding sequence is TGTGCCAGCAGGGGGGCGTGGAACACTGAAGCTTTCTTT.

This clone was counted once. The chain joins TRBV5-1 to TRBJ2-1, with TRBD2 matching 14 bases. The CDR3 sequence is 16 residues long. Germline V CDR1 and CDR2: SGHRS, YFSETQ. With 4 bases clipped from V and 5 bases from J, the junction kept 5 bases outside the gene matches. The CDR3 protein is CASSLGLAGGNNEQFF. The CDR3 DNA reads as TGCGCCAGCAGCCTCGGACTAGCGGGGGGCAACAATGAGCAGTTCTTC.

This clone is a singleton in its sample. The gene calls are TRBV5-5 and TRBJ2-5; 7 nucleotides match TRBD1. The CDR3 contains 16 residues. J lost 2 bases, V lost 0 bases, and 7 bases had no gene match. Germline V CDR1 and CDR2: SGHKS, YYEKEE (reference sequence). CDR3 sequence reads: CASSLVGTARQETQYF. CDR3 nucleotide sequence: TGTGCCAGCAGCTTGGTAGGGACAGCGCGACAAGAGACCCAGTACTTC.

This chain links TRBV5-4 with TRBJ1-2; a weak D match, TRBD1 (6 bases). Trimming took 4 bases from V and 4 from J, leaving 17 bases between them. This CDR3 spans 15 amino acids. Looked up from germline, CDR1 is SGHNT and CDR2 is YYREEE (reference sequence). The CDR3, as DNA: TGTGCCAGCAGCACCAGGGGCGTTGGAAGCTATGGCTACACCTTC. This translates into CASSTRGVGSYGYTF.